Listed below are T cell receptor beta chains from one sample, sequenced in a study of shared clonotypes between healthy human individuals. Clones were read by immunoSEQ multiplex PCR, and TCRdb kept only the in-frame ones, dropping some. The sample consists of roughly 380,000 clones, about 97% of them appearing once. Material for sequencing was memory CD8+ T cells sorted from blood. The receptors were gathered from a man aged 30 to 45 in good health. The CDR3 runs from the conserved cysteine through the conserved F or W. Each record gives: V gene, J gene, clone size, D gene, CDR3 DNA, CDR3 protein. A D gene is named only where the DNA matches it firmly. Size values are once, few and many counts, or a class for expanded clones, and some rows have none.

TRBV5-1	TRBJ2-2	once	NA	TGCGCCAGCAGGCAGGGGCGTCTAACCGGGGAGCTGTTTTTT	CASRQGRLTGELFF
TRBV2	TRBJ1-2	NA	TRBD1	TGTGCCAGAACCGGGACAGGGAATGGCTACACCTTC	CARTGTGNGYTF
TRBV5-1	TRBJ1-6	once	NA	TGCGCCAGCAGCTTAAGGGGTTATTCACCCCTCCACTTT	CASSLRGYSPLHF
TRBV2	TRBJ1-5	NA	NA	TGTGCCAGCAGTGAAACCCGGTTTAGCAATCAGCCCCAGCATTTT	CASSETRFSNQPQHF
TRBV28	TRBJ1-3	once	NA	TGTGCCAGTTACCGGACCTCTGGAAACACCATATATTTT	CASYRTSGNTIYF
TRBV10-3	TRBJ1-1	NA	NA	TGTGCCATCAAAGCCCCGTGGGGCACTGAAGCTTTCTTT	CAIKAPWGTEAFF
TRBV28	TRBJ2-2	once	NA	TGTGCCAGCAGTTTTGGCGGACTGTCTATTACCGGGGAGCTGTTTTTT	CASSFGGLSITGELFF
TRBV11-2	TRBJ2-3	NA	NA	TGTGCCAGCAGCTTAGCCGGGACGGGGAGAGATACGCAGTATTTT	CASSLAGTGRDTQYF
TRBV10-3	TRBJ1-2	NA	TRBD1	TGTGCCATCATTCCGGGACAGGCCGGCTACACCTTC	CAIIPGQAGYTF
TRBV28	TRBJ1-5	NA	NA	TGTGCCAGCAGATCCTTTATCTCCAGGTTAGGTTACGGACAGCCCCAGCATTTT	CASRSFISRLGYGQPQHF
TRBV29-1	TRBJ2-3	NA	TRBD2	TGCAGCGTAGGGGCAGGCCGGGGGGACACAGATACGCAGTATTTT	CSVGAGRGDTDTQYF
TRBV30	TRBJ1-4	once	NA	TGTGCCTGGAGCGTTGGATGGGGTGGGGCAACTAATGAAAAACTGTTTTTT	CAWSVGWGGATNEKLFF
TRBV11-2	TRBJ1-1	few	NA	TGTGCCAGCACCCAACCGACAGGCGGGGGCACTGAAGCTTTCTTT	CASTQPTGGGTEAFF
TRBV5-1	TRBJ2-1	NA	NA	TGCGCCAGCAGCTTGGGAGGGGGAAGGCAGTTCTTC	CASSLGGGRQFF
TRBV9	TRBJ2-5	NA	TRBD1	TGTGCCAGCAGCTACAGGGGAGAGACCCAGTACTTC	CASSYRGETQYF
TRBV4-2	TRBJ2-2	NA	NA	TGTGCCAGCAGCCAAGATCCCGGACAGAACACCGGGGAGCTGTTTTTT	CASSQDPGQNTGELFF
TRBV7-8	TRBJ2-7	NA	NA	TGTGCCAGCAGCCCGACAGCGGGCCCTGGGTACGAGCAGTACTTC	CASSPTAGPGYEQYF
TRBV10-2	TRBJ2-7	NA	NA	TGCGCCAGCACCGGGCGCGGGGCGTCCTACGAGCAGTACTTC	CASTGRGASYEQYF
TRBV28	TRBJ1-2	NA	NA	TGTGCCAGCAGTTTACCTTTACGGACCTATGGCTACACCTTC	CASSLPLRTYGYTF
TRBV6-6	TRBJ2-7	once	NA	TGTGCCAGCAGTTCACCTACTGTCGAGCAGTACTTC	CASSSPTVEQYF
TRBV7-9	TRBJ1-4	NA	NA	TGTGCCAGCAGCCCCCGGGGTGGGGATCATGAAAAACTGTTTTTT	CASSPRGGDHEKLFF
TRBV5-4	TRBJ1-1	NA	NA	TGTGCCAGCAGGAGATTCGCGGGGACGGGAGACACTGAAGCTTTCTTT	CASRRFAGTGDTEAFF
TRBV6-9	TRBJ2-7	NA	NA	TGTGCCAGCAGTTATCCCGGACACTCCTACGAGCAGTACTTC	CASSYPGHSYEQYF
TRBV7-9	TRBJ2-5	NA	NA	TGTGCCAGCAGCTTAGCGACAGCGGGAGAGACCCAGTACTTC	CASSLATAGETQYF
TRBV20-1	TRBJ2-1	NA	NA	TGCAGTGCTAGAGATTTGAGAGAGCAGTTCTTC	CSARDLREQFF
TRBV28	TRBJ2-7	NA	NA	TGTGCCAGCAGTTTGAATCGCGAGCAGTACTTC	CASSLNREQYF
TRBV9	TRBJ1-1	once	NA	TGTGCCAGCAGCGCCTCAACAGGGTGGGCTGAAGCTTTCTTT	CASSASTGWAEAFF
TRBV7-2	TRBJ1-2	NA	NA	TGTGCCAGCAGCTTAGCGGCAGTTAACTATGGCTACACCTTC	CASSLAAVNYGYTF
TRBV15	TRBJ2-1	NA	TRBD2	TGTGCCACCAGCAGAGTTGGAGCGGGAGCCTACAATGAGCAGTTCTTC	CATSRVGAGAYNEQFF
TRBV5-1	TRBJ2-4	NA	NA	TGCGCCAGCAGCTTGGGGGATCGGGATTTGAACATTCAGTACTTC	CASSLGDRDLNIQYF
TRBV28	TRBJ2-7	once	NA	TGTGCCAGCAGTCCCGACAGCTACGAGCAGTACTTC	CASSPDSYEQYF
TRBV19	TRBJ1-5	once	NA	TGTGCCAGTAGTATGGTCACGGGCGATCAGCCCCAGCATTTT	CASSMVTGDQPQHF
TRBV19	TRBJ1-5	NA	NA	TGTGCCAGTAGTATAGGAGGTCACCTTTATAGCAATCAGCCCCAGCATTTT	CASSIGGHLYSNQPQHF
TRBV5-4	TRBJ2-7	NA	NA	TGTGCCAGCAGCACGGACTACGAGCAGTACTTC	CASSTDYEQYF
TRBV10-1	TRBJ2-3	NA	NA	TGCGCCAGCAGTGATTGGAATACGCAGTATTTT	CASSDWNTQYF
TRBV19	TRBJ1-1	NA	NA	TGTGCCAGTAGTATAGGGGGACTTATGAACACTGAAGCTTTCTTT	CASSIGGLMNTEAFF
TRBV28	TRBJ2-5	once	NA	TGTGCCAGCGGGACGGGTTTCCAACAAGAGACCCAGTACTTC	CASGTGFQQETQYF
TRBV28	TRBJ1-5	NA	NA	TGTGCCAGCAGTTTAGGGGGACAGCCCCAGCATTTT	CASSLGGQPQHF
TRBV11-2	TRBJ2-3	NA	NA	TGTGCCAGCAGCCTGGTTTGGCAGATCACAGATACGCAGTATTTT	CASSLVWQITDTQYF
TRBV2	TRBJ2-1	NA	NA	TGTGCCAGCTTCTCCCCCTTGAGCTCCTACAATGAGCAGTTCTTC	CASFSPLSSYNEQFF